These 19 T cell receptor beta chains were all obtained from the same sample, sequenced in a study of Graves' ophthalmopathy and Graves' hyperthyroidism. TCR beta CDR3 amplification used RNA transcripts. The workflow started with a first-round RT-PCR run with HTBI primers and then moved on to a second-round multiplex PCR. TCRdb reprocessed the multiplex PCR reads via MiXCR and lists one record per CDR3 protein. The sample contains approximately 210,000 distinct CDR3 sequences, 20% to 25% of which appear only once. The source material was peripheral blood. These receptors were collected from a woman aged 45-65 years with Graves' ophthalmopathy.

This clonotype was seen repeatedly, ten times or more. The V and J genes are TRBV28 and TRBJ1-3, with a tentative D call TRBD1 (5 bases). The V end was cut by 8 bases, the J end by 8 bases, with 19 bases between. The CDR3 totals 14 residues. The germline V gene has CDR1 MDHEN and CDR2 SYDVKM. The DNA for the CDR3 is TGTGCCAGCCGGGGTGGGGGTTTGAGAGACACCATATATTTT. The encoded protein is CASRGGGLRDTIYF. Based on the CDR3 plus reference TRBV28 and TRBJ1-3, the full variable domain is DVKVTQSSRYLVKRTGEKVFLECVQDMDHENMFWYRQDPGLGLRLIYFSYDVKMKEKGDIPEGYSVSREKKERFSLILESASTNQTSMYLCASRGGGLRDTIYFGEGSWLTVV.

This clonotype showed up many times. CDR3 sequence reads: CATSRSGANVLTF. The CDR3 region has the DNA TGTGCCACCAGTCGTTCCGGGGCCAACGTCCTGACTTTC. The chain couples TRBV24-1 to TRBJ2-6; D gene unclear. Germline values: CDR1 KGHDR, CDR2 SFDVKD. Trimming removed 6 bases from V and 4 bases from J, with 6 bases in between. This CDR3 region has 13 residues.

This clonotype was counted ten times or more. Here the CDR3 DNA reads TGTGCCAGCCTGCTTCAGTCGGGTTCACCCCTCCACTTT. Residues: CASLLQSGSPLHF. V is TRBV2 and J is TRBJ1-6; D not certain. This CDR3 contains 13 residues. Germline CDR1 and CDR2: SNHLY and FYNNEI. V dropped 8 bases and J dropped 9 bases, with 14 bases sitting between them.

This clonotype was counted many times. The rearrangement links TRBV27 to TRBJ1-2; the D gene is possibly TRBD1 (6 bases). CDR1 MNHEY and CDR2 SMNVEV come from the germline V gene (reference sequence). V was pared by 2 bases and J by 6 bases, with 13 bases between. The CDR3 covers 14 residues. The CDR3 DNA reads TGTGCCAGCAGTTTACAGGGGCGGTCTGATGGCTACACCTTC. This sequence encodes CASSLQGRSDGYTF.

This clonotype has a count of ten or more. This sequence joins TRBV19 and TRBJ2-2; D may match TRBD1 or TRBD2 (6 bases each). This CDR3 spans 15 amino acids. V was cut by 5 bases and J by 2 bases, with 12 bases left in between. Germline V lookup: CDR1 LNHDA, CDR2 SQIVND (reference sequence). The DNA of the CDR3 is TGTGCCAGTAGTTTCGGGGGCCTTAACACCGGGGAGCTGTTTTTT. Amino acids: CASSFGGLNTGELFF.

This clonotype has a count of ten or more. J is TRBJ2-7 and V is TRBV20-1, with D maybe TRBD2 (6 bases). Trimming stripped 5 bases from V and 1 base from J, with 15 bases between. This CDR3 spans 14 amino acids. The germline CDR1 and CDR2 sequences are DFQATT and SNEGSKA (reference sequence). The DNA of the CDR3 is TGCAGTGCTTCGGACGGGAGTAGATCCTACGAGCAGTACTTC. It codes for CSASDGSRSYEQYF.

This clonotype was counted at least ten times. CDR3 sequence (DNA): TGTGCCAGCAGCTCCTCGGGCTACCCGGTTTTAGAGACCCAGTACTTC. Protein: CASSSSGYPVLETQYF. The chain has TRBV7-2 and TRBJ2-5; D is ambiguous. CDR1 and CDR2 from the germline V gene are SGHTA and FQGNSA. This CDR3 spans 16 amino acids. Deletions cut 4 bases from V and 4 bases from J, with 19 bases between.

The chain employs TRBV20-1 and TRBJ2-2, with TRBD2 identical over 13 bases. The CDR3 extends over 17 amino acids. CDR1 and CDR2 (germline): DFQATT, SNEGSKA (reference sequence). V shed 3 bases and J 6 bases; nucleotides not matched to a gene: 10. The CDR3 DNA follows: TGCAGTGCTAGTCCGGGACTAGCGGGACTATTCGCCGGGGAGCTGTTTTTT. Residues: CSASPGLAGLFAGELFF.

This sequence joins TRBV12-3 or TRBV12-4 and TRBJ1-2; a weak D match, TRBD1 (6 bases). Trimming cost V 10 bases and J 4 bases, with 22 bases left between them. CDR3 length equals 15 residues. CDR3 nucleotide sequence: TGTGCCACCGACTTCCCGGACAGTTTTGGCTATGGCTACACCTTC. Residues: CATDFPDSFGYGYTF.

This clonotype was detected a few times. The chain has TRBV6-1 and TRBJ1-1, with D uncertain. CDR1 MNHNS and CDR2 SASEGT come from the germline V gene. The CDR3 consists of 15 residues. Trimming shortened V by 5 bases and J by 1 base, and 14 bases separated the two germline ends. Here the CDR3 reads CASSPRRVPNTEAFF. Here the CDR3 DNA reads TGTGCCAGCAGTCCCCGCAGAGTACCGAACACTGAAGCTTTCTTT.

This clonotype was observed a handful of times. The chain joins TRBV4-1 to TRBJ2-3; 9 nucleotides align to TRBD2. The CDR3 contains 15 residues. The V segment lost 4 bases and the J segment 1 base; nucleotides outside the gene matches: 3. The germline CDR1 and CDR2 sequences are MGHRA and YSYEKL. The CDR3 DNA sequence: TGCGCCAGCAGCCGTAGCGGGAGAGGCACAGATACGCAGTATTTT. Its translation: CASSRSGRGTDTQYF.

This clonotype has ten or more counts. The chain's CDR3 is CASSFPGTDTQYF. For the CDR3, the DNA is TGTGCCAGCAGCTTCCCCGGGACAGATACGCAGTATTTT. The rearrangement joins TRBV7-2 to TRBJ2-3; D unresolved. The CDR3 loop spans 13 amino acids. The germline V gene encodes CDR1 SGHTA and CDR2 FQGNSA. The V and J ends lost 3 bases and 3 bases respectively, with 7 bases between them.

This clonotype was seen many times. This sequence joins TRBV7-2 and TRBJ1-3; D gene unclear. CDR1 is SGHTA, CDR2 FQGNSA, per germline. The CDR3 sequence is 14 residues long. V shed 5 bases and J shed 0 bases, with 8 bases lying between them. CDR3 region: CASSPQSSGNTIYF. The CDR3 nucleotides are TGTGCCAGCAGCCCTCAGAGCTCTGGAAACACCATATATTTT.

This clonotype was counted many times. The chain combines TRBV19 with TRBJ2-7; 7 bases are shared with TRBD2. Germline loops: CDR1 LNHDA, CDR2 SQIVND (reference sequence). V was clipped by 9 bases and J by 0 bases; unmatched bases: 8. The CDR3 covers 14 residues. The chain's CDR3 is CARTGGHYSYEQYF. CDR3 DNA sequence: TGTGCCAGGACGGGAGGACACTACTCCTACGAGCAGTACTTC. Full variable domain (rest looked up from reference TRBV19 and TRBJ2-7): DGGITQSPKYLFRKEGQNVTLSCEQNLNHDAMYWYRQDPGQGLRLIYYSQIVNDFQKGDIAEGYSVSREKKESFPLTVTSAQKNPTAFYLCARTGGHYSYEQYFGPGTRLTVT.

This clonotype was seen at least ten times. V gene TRBV6-1 combines with J gene TRBJ2-2; 7 bases agree with TRBD1. Trimming cost V 7 bases and J 2 bases; bases outside gene matches: 4. The CDR3 spans 14 residues. The V gene's germline CDR1 is MNHNS and CDR2 SASEGT. Here the CDR3 DNA reads TGTGCCAGCATGACAGGGACCAACACCGGGGAGCTGTTTTTT. Amino acid sequence: CASMTGTNTGELFF.

V and J are TRBV16 and TRBJ1-1; TRBD1 might be the D (5 bases). Trimming took off 3 bases at V and 5 bases at J, with 16 bases between the two ends. Germline loops: CDR1 KGHSY, CDR2 FQNENV. This CDR3 is built from 15 residues. In DNA form, the CDR3 reads TGTGCCAGCAGCCATCGGGGGAAGGGGAGGACTGAAGCTTTCTTT. It is translated as CASSHRGKGRTEAFF.

This clonotype was counted ten times or more. The chain is built from TRBV5-1 and TRBJ2-2, with D perhaps assigned TRBD1 or TRBD2 (5 bases each). Germline assignment: CDR1 SGHRS and CDR2 YFSETQ. Deletions cut 5 bases from V and 2 bases from J, with 16 bases between. CDR3 size: 16 residues. CDR3 sequence reads: CASRGLGALNTGELFF. DNA of the CDR3: TGCGCCAGCAGGGGGCTCGGGGCTTTAAACACCGGGGAGCTGTTTTTT. The entire variable domain, with the rest obtained from reference TRBV5-1 and TRBJ2-2, is as follows: KAGVTQTPRYLIKTRGQQVTLSCSPISGHRSVSWYQQTPGQGLQFLFEYFSETQRNKGNFPGRFSGRQFSNSRSEMNVSTLELGDSALYLCASRGLGALNTGELFFGEGSRLTVL.

Many counts were recorded for this clonotype. This chain joins TRBV4-2 and TRBJ1-2; D is ambiguous. CDR3 length equals 12 residues. The germline V and J ends were trimmed by 3 bases and 4 bases, with 6 bases remaining between them. CDR1 is LGHNA and CDR2 is YNFKEQ in the germline V gene. This CDR3 is CASSHVSYGYTF. In DNA, the CDR3 is TGTGCCAGCAGCCATGTAAGCTATGGCTACACCTTC.

This clonotype showed up many times. This chain links TRBV20-1 with TRBJ2-7; 10 bases match TRBD2. V lost 2 bases to trimming and J lost 4 bases; unmatched junction nucleotides: 2. Germline-derived CDR1 and CDR2 are DFQATT and SNEGSKA (reference sequence). The CDR3 loop spans 13 amino acids. The CDR3 region has the DNA TGCAGTGCTAGACTAGCGGGAGCTTACGAGCAGTACTTC. This translates into CSARLAGAYEQYF.